This TCR beta chain is drawn from a study of blood T cells in healthy people across ages. Overall study: The template switching approach captured approximately one barcoded beta molecule for every two T cells.

Per sample, extraction of total RNA gave at least 5 micrograms in every case. CDR1 and CDR2 (germline): MGHRA, YSYEKL. This CDR3 is 18 amino acids long. V dropped 1 base and J dropped 0; count of bases not matched to a gene: 6. With a J-beta primer mix and a sample-barcoded 5' primer, a second PCR ran about 6 to 11 cycles. TCRdb processed the 5' RACE reads anew with MiXCR; each CDR3 protein has one entry. Among 1 million or so distinct CDR3 sequences listed, 40% to 45% were seen once. General study points: It was the long-lived donors that had more naive CD4+ cells and higher diversity than aged donors. With age, beta diversity per million T cells declined roughly linearly, significantly by approximately 41.

The table lists this clonotype with a few counts. Its antigen is unidentified. The chain joins TRBV4-1 to TRBJ1-5; 10 bases are shared with TRBD1. The sample comprised blood. This TCR derives from a woman aged 55-70 years in good health. CDR3 DNA: TGCGCCAGCAGCCAAGTGGAGACAGGGGGCTTTAGCAATCAGCCCCAGCATTTT. Its translation: CASSQVETGGFSNQPQHF.